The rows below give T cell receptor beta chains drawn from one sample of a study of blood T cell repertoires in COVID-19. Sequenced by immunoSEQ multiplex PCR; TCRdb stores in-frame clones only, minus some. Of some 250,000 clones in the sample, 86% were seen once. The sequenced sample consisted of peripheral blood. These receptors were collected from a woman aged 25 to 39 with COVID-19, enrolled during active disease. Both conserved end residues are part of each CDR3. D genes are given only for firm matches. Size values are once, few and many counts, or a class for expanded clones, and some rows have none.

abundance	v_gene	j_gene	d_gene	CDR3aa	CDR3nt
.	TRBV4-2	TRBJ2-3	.	CAGRGDTQYF	TGTGCCGGTCGGGGAGATACGCAGTATTTT
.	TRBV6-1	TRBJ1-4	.	CASSEDGFDSDRPNEKLFF	TGTGCCAGCAGTGAAGACGGGTTTGACTCGGACAGACCTAATGAAAAACTGTTTTTT
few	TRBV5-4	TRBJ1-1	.	CASSLAKQRHTEAFF	TGTGCCAGCAGCTTGGCCAAGCAGAGGCACACTGAAGCTTTCTTT
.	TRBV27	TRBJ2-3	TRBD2	CASSPRGGMGAKTDTQYF	TGTGCCAGCAGTCCCCGGGGGGGAATGGGGGCTAAGACAGATACGCAGTATTTT
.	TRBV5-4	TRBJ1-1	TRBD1	CASSSPGTVTEAFF	TGTGCCAGCAGCTCTCCCGGGACAGTCACTGAAGCTTTCTTT
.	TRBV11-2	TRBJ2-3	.	CASSFQGTQYF	TGTGCCAGCAGCTTTCAGGGTACGCAGTATTTT
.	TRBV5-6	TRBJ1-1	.	CASSFSGIYTEAFF	TGTGCCAGCAGCTTCTCAGGGATTTATACTGAAGCTTTCTTT
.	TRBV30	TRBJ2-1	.	CAWDGGTSYNEQFF	TGTGCCTGGGACGGGGGTACCTCCTACAATGAGCAGTTCTTC
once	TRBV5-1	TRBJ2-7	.	CASSLDFSSEQYF	TGCGCCAGCAGCTTAGACTTTAGCAGCGAGCAGTACTTC
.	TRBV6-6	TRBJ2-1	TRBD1	CASSYSTGYEQFF	TGTGCCAGCAGTTACTCGACAGGGTATGAGCAGTTCTTC
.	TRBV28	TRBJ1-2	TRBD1	CASSSFEFGRGRKGYTF	TGTGCCAGCAGTTCATTCGAGTTCGGGAGGGGGCGAAAGGGCTACACCTTC
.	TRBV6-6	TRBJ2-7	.	CASSYLLRGPYEQYF	TGTGCCAGCAGTTACCTCCTCAGGGGTCCCTACGAGCAGTACTTC
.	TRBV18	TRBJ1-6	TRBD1	CASSPPGTGPYNSPLHF	TGTGCCAGCTCACCACCCGGGACAGGACCCTATAATTCACCCCTCCACTTT
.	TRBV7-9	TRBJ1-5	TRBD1	CASSQGGSNQPQHF	TGTGCCAGCAGTCAGGGGGGTAGCAATCAGCCCCAGCATTTT
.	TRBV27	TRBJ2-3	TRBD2	CASIRLAGGVRTDTQYF	TGTGCCAGCATTCGACTAGCGGGGGGGGTGCGCACAGATACGCAGTATTTT
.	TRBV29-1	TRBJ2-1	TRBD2	CSGSGRDGADNEQFF	TGCAGCGGTAGCGGGCGGGACGGGGCAGACAATGAGCAGTTCTTC
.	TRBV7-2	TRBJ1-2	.	CASSLVGDYGYTF	TGTGCCAGCAGCTTAGTAGGAGACTATGGCTACACCTTC
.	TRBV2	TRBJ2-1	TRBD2	CAASGNYNEQFF	TGTGCCGCTAGCGGAAACTACAATGAGCAGTTCTTC